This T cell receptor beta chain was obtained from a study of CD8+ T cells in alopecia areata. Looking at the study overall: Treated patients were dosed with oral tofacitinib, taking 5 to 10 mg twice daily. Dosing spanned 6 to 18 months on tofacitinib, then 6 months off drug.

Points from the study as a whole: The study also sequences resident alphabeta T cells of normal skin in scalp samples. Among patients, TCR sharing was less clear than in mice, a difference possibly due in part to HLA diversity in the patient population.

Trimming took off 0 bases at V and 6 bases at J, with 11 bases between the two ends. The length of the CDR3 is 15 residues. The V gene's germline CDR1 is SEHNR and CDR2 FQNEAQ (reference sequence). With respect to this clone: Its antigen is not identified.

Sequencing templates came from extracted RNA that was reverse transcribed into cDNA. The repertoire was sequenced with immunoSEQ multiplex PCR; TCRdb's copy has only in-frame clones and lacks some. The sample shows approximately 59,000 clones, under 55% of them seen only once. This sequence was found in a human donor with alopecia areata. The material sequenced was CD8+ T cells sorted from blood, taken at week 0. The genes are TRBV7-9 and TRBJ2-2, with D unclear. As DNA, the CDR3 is TGTGCCAGCAGCTTAGCGGTGGTAGTTCCCGGGGAGCTGTTTTTT. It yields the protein CASSLAVVVPGELFF. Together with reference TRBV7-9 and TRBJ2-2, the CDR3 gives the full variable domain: DTGVSQNPRHKITKRGQNVTFRCDPISEHNRLYWYRQTLGQGPEFLTYFQNEAQLEKSRLLSDRFSAERPKGSFSTLEIQRTEQGDSAMYLCASSLAVVVPGELFFGEGSRLTVL.